This T cell receptor beta chain came from a study of response to subunit inactivated influenza vaccine. TCRdb fed the RT-PCR reads into MiXCR, producing one record per CDR3 protein. Here the sample spans fewer than 750,000 distinct CDR3 sequences, 14% being singletons. Germline lookup yields CDR1 SQVTM and CDR2 ANQGSEA. Trimming cost V 1 base and J 0 bases; bases outside gene matches: 9. This CDR3 has 17 residues. The chain recombines TRBV29-1 with TRBJ2-1, with 7 positions matching TRBD2. This material consisted of PBMCs from blood, taken 11 to 12 days after vaccination. The source of this sequence is a man aged 45 to 65 who received an inactivated influenza vaccine. Written as DNA, the CDR3 is TGCAGCGTTGAAGGGAGTTTCGGGGGGAGCTCCTACAATGAGCAGTTCTTC. Translated, it gives CSVEGSFGGSSYNEQFF.